The clone carrying this T cell receptor (beta chain) has only one observation. Its antigen is unidentified. This specimen comes from a study of cytomegalovirus exposure and HLA in healthy donors. Study conclusions and caveats: More clonal expansion characterized HLA-associated TCR beta chains than equally common others in a later analysis. CMV serostatus was the sole immune exposure data available. Listed as cytomegalovirus-associated were about 160 TCR beta chains. Sequencing artifact likely explains a cluster of highly shared sequence variants.

60 Vbeta and 13 Jbeta primers were used in PCR. The data were produced by immunoSEQ multiplex PCR, yet TCRdb's version contains in-frame clones alone and is incomplete. The table has roughly 200,000 clones, roughly 83% seen once; the top ten hold roughly 0.75%. The CDR3 contains 15 residues. Unmatched junction bases numbered 12, after V lost 4 bases and J lost 6 bases. Germline values: CDR1 SGHRS, CDR2 YFSETQ. The sequence was collected from a boy aged 2-15 years in good health and CMV-seronegative. The sample comprised PBMCs. This sequence joins TRBV5-1 and TRBJ2-7; 8 nucleotides align to TRBD1. CDR3 in DNA: TGCGCCAGCAGCCCCGACAGGGGAACCCCCTGCGAGCAGTACTTC. Protein product: CASSPDRGTPCEQYF.